Shown below are 3 T cell receptor beta chains from a single sample sequenced in a study of vaccination and CD4 T cells after COVID-19 (dated by TCRdb to 2022 to 2024). The method behind the library was PCR. Sequenced using an Illumina iSeq 100. DNA from cultured CD4+ T cells underwent TCR sequencing with the Oncomine TCR Beta short-read assay at the Johns Hopkins FTIC core. TCRdb cleaned the public reads at Q25 with fastp, built clones with MiXCR and kept in-frame beta chains. Under each unique CDR3 protein, matching rows form one entry showing the most common genes and DNA. This sample is represented by several thousand distinct CDR3 sequences; about two fifths of them were singletons. The ten biggest clones cover around 21% of the sample. No antigen has been assigned to these receptors. The meaning of the sample's treatment or condition label: approximately 9-day PBMC culture with coronavirus spike peptide pools or control peptides (ViraFEST assay). CD4+ T cells from unexposed donors were collected before the COVID-19 pandemic (2011-2018).

The source material was CD4+ T cells from blood, cultured in vitro. The receptors stem from a human donor in good health.

This chain connects TRBV19 to TRBJ1-5; no clear D gene. This CDR3 is built from 15 residues. Trimming removed 7 bases from V and 6 bases from J, with 19 bases in between. CDR1 and CDR2 (germline): LNHDA, SQIVND (reference sequence). The CDR3 DNA follows: TGTGCCAGTACAACCGGGTCCCGAATAGGTCAGCCCCAGCATTTT. It codes for CASTTGSRIGQPQHF.

This rearrangement joins TRBV14 to TRBJ1-6, with D tentatively TRBD1 (5 bases). Germline loops: CDR1 SGHDN, CDR2 FVKESK. This CDR3 has 15 residues. The V gene lost 7 bases and the J gene lost 7 bases, with 17 bases spanning the gap. CDR3 amino acids: CASTAQGPVNSPLHF. CDR3 DNA sequence: TGTGCCAGCACCGCCCAGGGTCCCGTCAATTCACCCCTCCACTTT.

This clonotype is judged medium-sized. V gene TRBV20-1 combines with J gene TRBJ1-6; possible D gene TRBD1, 5 bases. CDR1 and CDR2 from the germline V gene are DFQATT and SNEGSKA (reference sequence). Trimming took 0 bases from V and 9 from J, leaving 9 bases between them. This CDR3 region has 13 residues. The CDR3 DNA follows: TGCAGTGCTAGAGAAGGGGTTGGTTCACCCCTCCACTTT. It encodes CSAREGVGSPLHF.